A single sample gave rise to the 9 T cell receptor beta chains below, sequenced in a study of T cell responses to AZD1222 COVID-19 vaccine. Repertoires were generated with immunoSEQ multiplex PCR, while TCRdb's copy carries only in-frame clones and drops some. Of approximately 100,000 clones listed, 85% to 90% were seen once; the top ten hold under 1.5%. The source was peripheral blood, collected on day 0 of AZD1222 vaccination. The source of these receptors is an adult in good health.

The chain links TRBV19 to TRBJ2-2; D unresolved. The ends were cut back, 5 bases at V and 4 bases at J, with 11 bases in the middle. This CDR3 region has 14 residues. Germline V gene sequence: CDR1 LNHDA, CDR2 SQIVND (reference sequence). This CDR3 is CASSLLDSTGELFF. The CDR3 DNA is TGTGCCAGTAGTCTACTTGATAGCACCGGGGAGCTGTTTTTT.

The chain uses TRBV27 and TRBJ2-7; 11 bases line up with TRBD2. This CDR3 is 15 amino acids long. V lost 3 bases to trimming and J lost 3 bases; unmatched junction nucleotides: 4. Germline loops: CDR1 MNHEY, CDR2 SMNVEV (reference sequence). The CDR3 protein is CASSFRLAGLYEQYF. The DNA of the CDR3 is TGTGCCAGCAGTTTCAGACTAGCGGGACTCTACGAGCAGTACTTC.

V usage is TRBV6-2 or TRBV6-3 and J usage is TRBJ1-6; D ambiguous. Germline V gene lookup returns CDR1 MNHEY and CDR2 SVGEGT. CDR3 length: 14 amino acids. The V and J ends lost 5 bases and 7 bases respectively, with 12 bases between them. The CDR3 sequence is CASSRASSNSPLHF. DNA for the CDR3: TGTGCCAGCAGTCGGGCGAGCTCCAATTCACCCCTCCACTTT.

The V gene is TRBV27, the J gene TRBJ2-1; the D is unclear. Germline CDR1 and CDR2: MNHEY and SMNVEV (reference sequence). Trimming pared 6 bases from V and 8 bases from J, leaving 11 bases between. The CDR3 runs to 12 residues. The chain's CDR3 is CASSLRSDEQFF. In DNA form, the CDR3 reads TGTGCCAGCAGCCTTCGGAGCGATGAGCAGTTCTTC.

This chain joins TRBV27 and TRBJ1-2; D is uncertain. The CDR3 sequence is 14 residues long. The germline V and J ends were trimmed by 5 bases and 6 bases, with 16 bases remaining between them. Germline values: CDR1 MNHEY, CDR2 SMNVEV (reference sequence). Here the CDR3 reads CASSPTTPGDGYTF. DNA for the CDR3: TGTGCCAGCAGTCCGACCACACCCGGAGATGGCTACACCTTC.

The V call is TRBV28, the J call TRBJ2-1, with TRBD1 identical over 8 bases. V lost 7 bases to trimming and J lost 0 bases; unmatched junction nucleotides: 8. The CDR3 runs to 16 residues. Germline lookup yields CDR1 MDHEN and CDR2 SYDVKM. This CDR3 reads CASISGQERSYNEQFF. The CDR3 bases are TGTGCCAGCATCTCGGGACAGGAGCGCTCCTACAATGAGCAGTTCTTC.

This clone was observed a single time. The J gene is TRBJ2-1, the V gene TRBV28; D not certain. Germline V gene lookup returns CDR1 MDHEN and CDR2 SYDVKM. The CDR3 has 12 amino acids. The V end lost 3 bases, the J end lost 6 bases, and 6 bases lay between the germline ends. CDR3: CASSLFTNEQFF. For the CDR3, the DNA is TGTGCCAGCAGTTTGTTTACCAATGAGCAGTTCTTC.

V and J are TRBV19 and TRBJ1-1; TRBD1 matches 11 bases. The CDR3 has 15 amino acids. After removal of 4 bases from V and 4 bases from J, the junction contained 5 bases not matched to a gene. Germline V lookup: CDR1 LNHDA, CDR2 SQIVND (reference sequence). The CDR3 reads CASSTRDRGATEAFF. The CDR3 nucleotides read TGTGCCAGTAGTACAAGGGACAGGGGGGCCACTGAAGCTTTCTTT.

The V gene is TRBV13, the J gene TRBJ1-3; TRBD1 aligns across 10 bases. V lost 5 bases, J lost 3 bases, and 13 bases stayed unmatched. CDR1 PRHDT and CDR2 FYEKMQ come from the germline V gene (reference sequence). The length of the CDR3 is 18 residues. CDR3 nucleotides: TGTGCCAGCAGCACCGGGACAGGGGCGGTGGGGTTTGGAAACACCATATATTTT. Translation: CASSTGTGAVGFGNTIYF.